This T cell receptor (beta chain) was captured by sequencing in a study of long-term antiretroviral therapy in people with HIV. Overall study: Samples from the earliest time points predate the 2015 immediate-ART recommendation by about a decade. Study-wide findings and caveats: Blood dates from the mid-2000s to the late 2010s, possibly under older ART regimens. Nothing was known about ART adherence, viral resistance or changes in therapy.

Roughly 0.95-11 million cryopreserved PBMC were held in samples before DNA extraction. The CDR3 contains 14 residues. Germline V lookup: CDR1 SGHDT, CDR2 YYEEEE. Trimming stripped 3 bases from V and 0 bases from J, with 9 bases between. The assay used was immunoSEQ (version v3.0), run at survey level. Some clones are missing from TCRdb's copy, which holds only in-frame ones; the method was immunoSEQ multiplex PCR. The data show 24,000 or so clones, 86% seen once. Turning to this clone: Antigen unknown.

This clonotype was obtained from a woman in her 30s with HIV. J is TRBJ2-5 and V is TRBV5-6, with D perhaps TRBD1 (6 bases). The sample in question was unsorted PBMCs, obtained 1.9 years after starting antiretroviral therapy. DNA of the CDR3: TGTGCCAGCAGCTGGGGGCGGAACCAAGAGACCCAGTACTTC. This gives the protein CASSWGRNQETQYF.